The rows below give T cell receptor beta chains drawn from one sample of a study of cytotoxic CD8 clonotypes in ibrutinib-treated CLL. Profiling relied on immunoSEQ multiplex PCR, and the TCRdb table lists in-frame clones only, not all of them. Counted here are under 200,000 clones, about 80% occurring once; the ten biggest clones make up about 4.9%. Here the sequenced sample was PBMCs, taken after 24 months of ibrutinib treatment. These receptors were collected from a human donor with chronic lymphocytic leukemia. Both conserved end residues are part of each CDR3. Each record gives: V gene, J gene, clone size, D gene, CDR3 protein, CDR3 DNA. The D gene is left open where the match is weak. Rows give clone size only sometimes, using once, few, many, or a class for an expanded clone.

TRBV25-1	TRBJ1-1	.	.	CASRWGENTEAFF	TGTGCCAGCAGGTGGGGGGAGAACACTGAAGCTTTCTTT
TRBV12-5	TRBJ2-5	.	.	CASGRTPGRETQYF	TGTGCTAGTGGCCGAACCCCGGGTCGGGAGACCCAGTACTTC
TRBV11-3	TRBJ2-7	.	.	CASSVGTEQYF	TGTGCCAGCAGCGTGGGGACCGAGCAGTACTTC
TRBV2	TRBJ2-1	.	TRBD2	CASRQREGVYNEQFF	TGTGCCAGCAGGCAGCGGGAGGGTGTCTACAATGAGCAGTTCTTC
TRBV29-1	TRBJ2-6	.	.	CSVAGNAGANVLTF	TGCAGCGTTGCAGGGAATGCTGGGGCCAACGTCCTGACTTTC
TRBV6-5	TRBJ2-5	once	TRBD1	CASRGTGRGVTQYF	TGTGCCAGCAGAGGGACAGGACGAGGGGTGACCCAGTACTTC
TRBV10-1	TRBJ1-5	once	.	CASSRGEGQPQHF	TGCGCCAGCAGTCGGGGGGAGGGTCAGCCCCAGCATTTT
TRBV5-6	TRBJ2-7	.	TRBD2	CASQSGGNSYEQYF	TGTGCCAGCCAGAGCGGGGGGAACTCCTACGAGCAGTACTTC
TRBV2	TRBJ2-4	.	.	CASRARWGVGGNIQYF	TGTGCCAGCAGGGCCCGATGGGGGGTCGGAGGAAACATTCAGTACTTC
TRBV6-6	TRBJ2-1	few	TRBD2	CASVRSGNGEQFF	TGTGCCAGCGTGCGTAGCGGGAATGGTGAGCAGTTCTTC
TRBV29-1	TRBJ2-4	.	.	CSVVTGNIQYF	TGCAGCGTGGTGACAGGAAACATTCAGTACTTC
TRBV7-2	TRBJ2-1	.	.	CASSALTWGDNNEQFF	TGTGCCAGCAGCGCACTCACCTGGGGGGACAACAATGAGCAGTTCTTC
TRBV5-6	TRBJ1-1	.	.	CASSLNRLNTEAFF	TGTGCCAGCAGCCTGAACAGGTTGAACACTGAAGCTTTCTTT
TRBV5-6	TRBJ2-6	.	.	CASSFPGPTNVLTF	TGTGCCAGCAGCTTTCCCGGCCCGACCAACGTCCTGACTTTC
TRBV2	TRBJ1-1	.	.	CASLRRALNTEAFF	TGTGCCAGCCTTCGACGGGCTTTGAACACTGAAGCTTTCTTT
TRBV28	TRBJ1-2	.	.	CASSIGAGGDYGYTF	TGTGCCAGCAGTATCGGGGCGGGAGGTGACTATGGCTACACCTTC
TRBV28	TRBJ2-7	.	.	CASIRGVPYEQYF	TGTGCCAGCATCAGAGGGGTCCCCTACGAGCAGTACTTC
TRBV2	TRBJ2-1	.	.	CASSVGVSNEQFF	TGTGCCAGCAGCGTAGGGGTTAGCAATGAGCAGTTCTTC
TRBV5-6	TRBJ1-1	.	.	CASSFPGGGVGTEAFF	TGTGCCAGCAGCTTCCCCGGTGGGGGGGTCGGCACTGAAGCTTTCTTT
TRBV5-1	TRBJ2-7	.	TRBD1	CASSPGLGQGTYEQYF	TGCGCCAGCAGCCCGGGTCTCGGACAGGGGACCTACGAGCAGTACTTC
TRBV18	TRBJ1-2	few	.	CASSPEAGSEGSHYGYTF	TGTGCCAGCTCACCAGAGGCAGGGAGCGAGGGGAGCCACTATGGCTACACCTTC
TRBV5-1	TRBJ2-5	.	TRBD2	CASSPGLAPAQETQYF	TGCGCCAGCAGCCCGGGACTAGCGCCGGCCCAAGAGACCCAGTACTTC
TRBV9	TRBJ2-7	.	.	CASSGWSGVDEQYF	TGTGCCAGCAGCGGTTGGTCAGGGGTGGACGAGCAGTACTTC
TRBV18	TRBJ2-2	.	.	CASSPEPGNTGELFF	TGTGCCAGCTCACCAGAGCCCGGGAACACCGGGGAGCTGTTTTTT
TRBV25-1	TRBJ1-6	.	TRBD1	CASRDRGHYNSPLHF	TGTGCCAGCAGGGACAGGGGTCACTATAATTCACCCCTCCACTTT
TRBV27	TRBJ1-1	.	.	CASRSLIFNTEAFF	TGTGCCAGCAGATCGCTAATATTTAACACTGAAGCTTTCTTT
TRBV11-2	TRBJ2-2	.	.	CASSYSPSSAGELFF	TGTGCCAGCAGCTATTCACCAAGTAGCGCCGGGGAGCTGTTTTTT
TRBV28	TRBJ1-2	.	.	CASSYQTYFYGYTF	TGTGCCAGCAGTTACCAGACGTACTTCTATGGCTACACCTTC
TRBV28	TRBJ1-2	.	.	CASSLVLPNYGYTF	TGTGCCAGCAGTTTGGTACTTCCTAACTATGGCTACACCTTC
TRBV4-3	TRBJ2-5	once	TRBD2	CASRHKTSAGAFPLTTQYF	TGCGCCAGCAGACATAAGACGAGCGCGGGAGCCTTCCCCCTCACGACCCAGTACTTC
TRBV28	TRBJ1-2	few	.	CASSGHYGYTF	TGTGCCAGCAGCGGTCACTATGGCTACACCTTC
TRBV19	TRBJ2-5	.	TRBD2	CASSIGTSAKYF	TGTGCCAGTAGTATCGGGACTAGCGCGAAGTACTTC
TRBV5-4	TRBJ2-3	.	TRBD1	CASSLDRGTTDTQYF	TGTGCCAGCAGCTTGGACAGGGGTACCACAGATACGCAGTATTTT
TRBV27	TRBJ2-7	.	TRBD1	CASSLKYLGGWYEQYF	TGTGCCAGCAGTTTAAAGTATTTAGGGGGCTGGTACGAGCAGTACTTC
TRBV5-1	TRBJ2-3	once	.	CASSTLGAKGDTQYF	TGCGCCAGCAGCACCTTAGGGGCCAAGGGAGATACGCAGTATTTT
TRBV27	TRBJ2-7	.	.	CASSSHGKYEQYF	TGTGCCAGCAGCAGCCACGGAAAATACGAGCAGTACTTC
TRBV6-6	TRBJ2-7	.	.	CASTPRDNYEQYF	TGTGCCAGCACCCCCCGGGACAACTACGAGCAGTACTTC
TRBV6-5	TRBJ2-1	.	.	CASSYEGTRAYNEQFF	TGTGCCAGCAGTTACGAGGGGACGCGGGCCTACAATGAGCAGTTCTTC
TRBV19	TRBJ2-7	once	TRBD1	CASSIGRGLSYEQYF	TGTGCCAGTAGTATCGGTAGGGGGCTTTCCTACGAGCAGTACTTC
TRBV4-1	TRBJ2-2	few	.	CASSQVLLSPRSTGELFF	TGCGCCAGCAGCCAAGTTCTGCTTAGCCCGAGGAGCACCGGGGAGCTGTTTTTT
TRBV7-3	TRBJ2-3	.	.	CASSVTGGRTDTQYF	TGTGCCAGCAGCGTAACCGGGGGGCGCACAGATACGCAGTATTTT
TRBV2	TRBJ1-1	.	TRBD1	CASSDFADRAAFF	TGTGCCAGCAGTGATTTCGCTGACAGGGCGGCTTTCTTT